This T cell receptor beta chain was observed in a study of blood T cell repertoires in COVID-19. Method: immunoSEQ multiplex PCR; TCRdb's copy keeps in-frame clones and lacks some. The sample includes about 33,000 clones, approximately 89% of them seen just once. This clone was detected only a few times. The specimen was peripheral blood. This sequence originates from a human donor in a cohort sampled during active COVID-19.

The CDR3 spells CAWSGQGNQPQHF. The CDR3 coding sequence is TGTGCCTGGAGTGGGCAGGGGAATCAGCCCCAGCATTTT. V is TRBV30 and J is TRBJ1-5, with a tentative D call TRBD1 (6 bases). This CDR3 contains 13 residues. The germline V gene encodes CDR1 GTSNPN and CDR2 SVGIG (reference sequence). V was clipped by 1 base and J by 4 bases, with 8 bases between them. Filled out from reference TRBV30 and TRBJ1-5, the complete variable domain reads SQTIHQWPATLVQPVGSPLSLECTVEGTSNPNLYWYRQAAGRGLQLLFYSVGIGQISSEVPQNLSASRPQDRQFILSSKKLLLSDSGFYLCAWSGQGNQPQHFGDGTRLSIL.